This TCR beta chain was retrieved from a study of control samples from healthy donors and cancer patients. This CDR3 is built from 15 residues. Trimming cost V 2 bases and J 0 bases, with 11 bases left between them. Germline-derived CDR1 and CDR2 are ENHRY and SYGVKD. The repertoire was sequenced with immunoSEQ multiplex PCR; TCRdb's copy has only in-frame clones and lacks some. The data hold around 120,000 clones, with about 95% observed a single time. The receptor's source is a man aged 25 to 45 in good health. Sequencing was performed on blood. The gene calls are TRBV10-3 and TRBJ2-7; possibly TRBD2 for D (7 bases). CDR3 DNA: TGTGCCATCAGTGAGACAGGGAGGGGCTCCTACGAGCAGTACTTC. This gives the protein CAISETGRGSYEQYF.